The clone carrying this T cell receptor beta chain was recorded once. What it binds is unknown. The data stem from a study of cytomegalovirus exposure and HLA in healthy donors. Points from the study as a whole: One variant, a missense change in DCLRE1C, was linked in a later analysis to TCR beta V- and J-gene trimming. Certain indistinguishable V segments, among them TRBV6-2 and TRBV6-3, were excluded. When analyzed later, the rates of TCR association showed variation by HLA locus, with DRB1 the most and HLA-C the fewest.

Researchers ran the PCR with 60 Vbeta and 13 Jbeta primers. Clones were sequenced by immunoSEQ multiplex PCR, and TCRdb holds only the in-frame ones, with some missing. The repertoire includes some 140,000 clones, 73% of them detected once, and 1.3% sits in the top ten. The germline V and J ends were trimmed by 4 bases and 3 bases, with 22 bases remaining between them. Looked up from germline, CDR1 is SQVTM and CDR2 is ANQGSEA. The CDR3 extends over 17 amino acids. The chain employs TRBV29-1 and TRBJ2-1, with D tentatively TRBD2 (6 bases). The source material was PBMCs. This receptor was identified in a woman between 40 and 55 years old in good health and CMV-seronegative. In DNA, the CDR3 is TGCAGCGTTGGGGGGGACTCATTTGGGGGGTTCTACAATGAGCAGTTCTTC. Protein product: CSVGGDSFGGFYNEQFF.